Presented here are 22 T cell receptor beta chains from one specimen sequenced in a study of T cells in Graves' hyperthyroidism and ophthalmopathy. RNA transcripts served as the template for amplifying TCR beta CDR3 regions. HTBI primers were the set used in a first-round RT-PCR of the TCR CDR3. A single record per CDR3 protein comes from TCRdb applying MiXCR to the multiplex PCR reads. This table holds roughly 380,000 distinct CDR3 sequences, approximately 14% found once. The sequenced material came from blood. The receptors originated from a woman aged 18-29 years with Graves' hyperthyroidism.

This clonotype has at least ten counts. The chain is built from TRBV12-3 or TRBV12-4 and TRBJ2-1, with D unresolved. V shed 6 bases and J shed 5 bases, with 8 bases lying between them. This CDR3 has 12 residues. The CDR3 here is CASSPSNNEQFF. The CDR3 DNA reads TGTGCCAGCAGCCCCTCGAACAATGAGCAGTTCTTC.

This clonotype appeared a few times. CDR3 nucleotide sequence: TGTGCCAGCCATTACAACCGCCTCACTGAAGCTTTCTTT. It translates to CASHYNRLTEAFF. V usage is TRBV27 and J usage is TRBJ1-1; D not resolved. V was shortened by 8 bases and J by 4 bases, with 14 bases between the two germline ends. The CDR3 has 13 residues. Germline V gene data show CDR1 as MNHEY and CDR2 as SMNVEV (reference sequence).

This clonotype was detected a few times. The V gene is TRBV9, the J gene TRBJ2-7, with 7 bases aligning to TRBD1. The CDR3 contains 14 residues. J gave up 6 bases and V 0 bases, and 6 bases lay outside the gene matches. Per germline, CDR1 SGDLS and CDR2 YYNGEE. In DNA form, the CDR3 reads TGTGCCAGCAGCGTAGGACAGGGTGAAGGCGAGCAGTACTTC. Translated: CASSVGQGEGEQYF.

This clonotype has just a few counts. The chain recombines TRBV13 with TRBJ2-2; D might be TRBD2 (6 bases). This CDR3 comprises 14 residues. Trimming left V 5 bases short and J 1 base short, with 8 bases between. Germline CDR1 reads PRHDT; CDR2 reads FYEKMQ (reference sequence). Here the CDR3 reads CASSPEGNTGELFF. The CDR3 DNA is TGTGCCAGCAGCCCGGAGGGGAACACCGGGGAGCTGTTTTTT.

This clonotype was seen at least ten times. The rearrangement links TRBV3-1 to TRBJ2-1, with D uncertain. The CDR3 sequence is 14 residues long. Trimming removed 1 base from V and 8 bases from J, with 12 bases in between. Looked up from germline, CDR1 is LGHDT and CDR2 is YNNKEL (reference sequence). CDR3 in amino acids: CASSQGLSGDEQFF. For the CDR3, the DNA is TGTGCCAGCAGCCAAGGCTTGAGTGGCGATGAGCAGTTCTTC.

The table lists this clonotype with many counts. The V and J genes are TRBV29-1 and TRBJ1-1; D ambiguous. Germline-derived CDR1 and CDR2 are SQVTM and ANQGSEA. V was clipped by 5 bases and J by 6 bases, with 7 bases between them. The CDR3 is made up of 10 amino acids. The CDR3 reads CSVTEPEAFF. CDR3 sequence (DNA): TGCAGCGTTACAGAACCTGAAGCTTTCTTT.

This clonotype has a count of ten or more. The chain carries TRBV20-1 and TRBJ2-3; D is perhaps TRBD2 (5 bases). The V gene lost 6 bases and the J gene lost 0 bases, with 16 bases spanning the gap. Germline V CDR1 and CDR2: DFQATT, SNEGSKA (reference sequence). The CDR3 totals 15 residues. The CDR3 nucleotides are TGCAGTGCAATCAATCCGGGGTCTAGCACAGATACGCAGTATTTT. Its protein product is CSAINPGSSTDTQYF.

About this clonotype itself: Germline is not matched at one junction end, which may reflect a read error. This chain joins TRBV6-5 and TRBJ1-6; 9 positions agree with TRBD1. Germline V lookup: CDR1 MNHEY, CDR2 SVGAGI. This CDR3 contains 15 residues. The CDR3 spells CASSNRDRVNSPPHF. The CDR3 nucleotides are TGTGCCAGCAGTAACCGGGACAGGGTAAACTCACCCCCCCACTTT.

This chain connects TRBV4-3 to TRBJ1-3; D remains unclear. V shed 0 bases and J shed 0 bases, with 9 bases lying between them. Germline CDR1 reads LGHNA; CDR2 reads YSLEER. The CDR3 length is 16 residues. The CDR3 reads CASSQDSQYSGNTIYF. The CDR3 DNA reads TGCGCCAGCAGCCAAGATTCACAGTACTCTGGAAACACCATATATTTT.

In regard to this clonotype: A much larger clone differs by one base, so this may be a read error. This chain uses TRBV27 with TRBJ2-7; D call uncertain. There are 14 residues in the CDR3. The V gene lost 4 bases and the J gene lost 7 bases, with 17 bases spanning the gap. CDR1 MNHEY and CDR2 SMNVEV come from the germline V gene (reference sequence). Here the CDR3 reads CASSYIYAANEQYF. CDR3 DNA: TGTGCCAGCAGTTACATCTACGCGGCCAATGAGCAGTACTTC.

This clonotype was recorded at least ten times. This sequence joins TRBV20-1 and TRBJ2-1, with 8 nucleotides matching TRBD2. This CDR3 is 16 amino acids long. Germline assignment: CDR1 DFQATT and CDR2 SNEGSKA (reference sequence). V lost 1 base, J lost 7 bases, and 12 bases stayed unmatched. CDR3 coding DNA: TGCAGTGCTAGAGGGCACACAGCGGGAGTTAGTAATGAGCAGTTCTTC. As protein: CSARGHTAGVSNEQFF.

The V gene is TRBV28, the J gene TRBJ2-1, with 14 bases that match TRBD2. The CDR3 sequence is 16 residues long. Trimming took 8 bases from V and 3 from J; bases not matched to a gene: 6. CDR1 and CDR2 (germline): MDHEN, SYDVKM. The CDR3 sequence is CASGGTSGSIYNEQFF. CDR3 DNA sequence: TGTGCCAGCGGGGGGACTAGCGGGAGCATCTACAATGAGCAGTTCTTC.

This clonotype appeared a few times. Relative to the germline gene, one junction end is altered; a read error may explain this. The chain recombines TRBV9 with TRBJ2-1; 11 nucleotides line up with TRBD1. CDR3 size: 16 residues. The germline CDR1 and CDR2 sequences are SGDLS and YYNGEE. CDR3 sequence (DNA): TGTGCCAGCACCGTAGGGGACAGGGGGGCCCGAAATGAGCAGTTCTTC. Protein sequence: CASTVGDRGARNEQFF.

The sample holds a few counts of this clonotype. The chain employs TRBV7-2 and TRBJ1-3; the match to TRBD1 covers 7 bases. CDR3 size: 13 residues. CDR1 SGHTA and CDR2 FQGNSA come from the germline V gene. Trimming removed 8 bases from V and 6 bases from J; junction bases left unmatched: 7. CDR3 sequence reads: CASGRQGANTIYF. The DNA for the CDR3 is TGTGCCAGCGGCAGACAGGGAGCAAACACCATATATTTT.

V gene TRBV6-5 combines with J gene TRBJ2-3; TRBD2 matches at 8 bases. This CDR3 has 18 residues. The germline V gene encodes CDR1 MNHEY and CDR2 SVGAGI. The trim removed 0 bases at V and 4 bases at J, leaving 12 bases unmatched. The CDR3 loop is CASSYSSSSGSLADTQYF. Written as DNA, the CDR3 is TGTGCCAGCAGTTACTCGAGTTCGAGCGGGAGCTTAGCAGATACGCAGTATTTT.

This clonotype was counted ten times or more. V usage is TRBV6-1 and J usage is TRBJ2-3, with a tentative D call TRBD2 (5 bases). CDR3 length: 14 amino acids. CDR1 is MNHNS, CDR2 SASEGT, per germline. Between the trimmed V and J ends, which lost 6 bases and 3 bases, there was a span of 13 bases. The CDR3 DNA reads as TGTGCCAGCAGCCGGACCGGGGAAACAGATACGCAGTATTTT. Residues: CASSRTGETDTQYF.

This clonotype was recorded a few times. The chain recombines TRBV5-5 with TRBJ2-7; D gene ambiguous. The CDR3 runs to 12 residues. From germline, CDR1 is SGHKS and CDR2 YYEKEE (reference sequence). With 3 bases removed from V and 1 base from J, the gap between germline ends came to 5 bases. The DNA for the CDR3 is TGTGCCAGCAGCTGGCAATCCTACGAGCAGTACTTC. Amino acids: CASSWQSYEQYF.

This clonotype was found many times. The V and J genes are TRBV6-5 and TRBJ2-4; D not resolved. This CDR3 comprises 13 residues. Germline lookup yields CDR1 MNHEY and CDR2 SVGAGI. Trimming took 0 bases from V and 11 from J, leaving 11 bases between them. CDR3 DNA: TGTGCCAGCAGTTACTCGAGAGCTAAATTTCAGTACTTC. This encodes CASSYSRAKFQYF.

This clonotype has a handful of counts. This chain uses TRBV18 with TRBJ2-7; TRBD2 aligns across 13 bases. The CDR3 loop spans 15 amino acids. The germline gives CDR1 KGHSH, CDR2 LQKENI. Trimming at V came to 2 bases and at J to 6 bases, leaving 4 bases not matched to a gene. CDR3 sequence: CASSPGLAGEGEQYF. DNA of the CDR3: TGTGCCAGCTCACCAGGACTAGCGGGAGAAGGCGAGCAGTACTTC.

This clonotype was seen repeatedly, ten times or more. This rearrangement joins TRBV19 to TRBJ2-1; D might be TRBD1 or TRBD2, each matching 5 bases. CDR1 and CDR2 (germline): LNHDA, SQIVND (reference sequence). The germline V and J ends were trimmed by 3 bases and 5 bases, with 17 bases remaining between them. The CDR3 has 16 residues. The CDR3 DNA reads as TGTGCCAGTAGTATCCGAGGCCCAGGGACGGACAATGAGCAGTTCTTC. Amino acid sequence: CASSIRGPGTDNEQFF.

The chain combines TRBV5-1 with TRBJ2-7; the match to TRBD1 covers 9 bases. The germline CDR1 and CDR2 sequences are SGHRS and YFSETQ. The CDR3 extends over 15 amino acids. The trim removed 2 bases at V and 0 bases at J, leaving 3 bases unmatched. The DNA of the CDR3 is TGCGCCAGCAGCTTCCGGACAGGGGACTCCTACGAGCAGTACTTC. Protein: CASSFRTGDSYEQYF.

J is TRBJ2-1 and V is TRBV20-1; unclear D gene. The CDR3 spans 15 residues. Germline loops: CDR1 DFQATT, CDR2 SNEGSKA (reference sequence). The V gene lost 4 bases and the J gene lost 2 bases, with 15 bases spanning the gap. Here the CDR3 DNA reads TGCAGTGCTATCCCCCTTCGGTTTGCCTACAATGAGCAGTTCTTC. Protein product: CSAIPLRFAYNEQFF.